The 18 T cell receptor beta chains listed next were all sequenced from one sample in a study of cytomegalovirus exposure and HLA in healthy donors. PCR primers comprised 60 Vbeta and 13 Jbeta primers. TCRdb's table, derived via immunoSEQ multiplex PCR, lists solely in-frame clones and lacks some. The table has around 140,000 clones, around four fifths seen once. Material: PBMCs. These receptors came from a male donor in good health and CMV-seronegative.

This chain connects TRBV5-1 to TRBJ2-3; 8 nucleotides align to TRBD1. In germline, CDR1 is SGHRS, CDR2 YFSETQ. The ends lost 3 bases at V and 4 bases at J; junction bases unmatched: 4. The CDR3 runs to 14 residues. The chain's CDR3 is CASSWTGSPDTQYF. CDR3 coding DNA: TGCGCCAGCAGCTGGACAGGGTCGCCAGATACGCAGTATTTT. Full variable domain (missing parts from reference TRBV5-1 and TRBJ2-3): KAGVTQTPRYLIKTRGQQVTLSCSPISGHRSVSWYQQTPGQGLQFLFEYFSETQRNKGNFPGRFSGRQFSNSRSEMNVSTLELGDSALYLCASSWTGSPDTQYFGPGTRLTVL.

V and J are TRBV19 and TRBJ2-6; 7 bases fit TRBD1. There are 15 residues in the CDR3. The germline V gene encodes CDR1 LNHDA and CDR2 SQIVND (reference sequence). The junction had 1 base not matched to a gene; V was cut back by 4 bases and J by 1 base. CDR3 residues: CASSTQGSGANVLTF. The DNA for the CDR3 is TGTGCCAGTAGTACACAGGGGTCTGGGGCCAACGTCCTGACTTTC.

The J gene is TRBJ2-7, the V gene TRBV30; weak D call: TRBD1 (5 bases). Looked up from germline, CDR1 is GTSNPN and CDR2 is SVGIG (reference sequence). V dropped 4 bases and J dropped 5 bases, with 18 bases sitting between them. CDR3 length: 14 residues. The CDR3 protein is CAWTGAQGPNEQYF. The CDR3 DNA is TGTGCCTGGACTGGGGCCCAAGGTCCTAACGAGCAGTACTTC. The full variable domain, completed using reference TRBV30 and TRBJ2-7, is SQTIHQWPATLVQPVGSPLSLECTVEGTSNPNLYWYRQAAGRGLQLLFYSVGIGQISSEVPQNLSASRPQDRQFILSSKKLLLSDSGFYLCAWTGAQGPNEQYFGPGTRLTVT.

This clone was recorded once. The chain recombines TRBV29-1 with TRBJ2-6; 7 bases are a match to TRBD1. CDR1 SQVTM and CDR2 ANQGSEA come from the germline V gene. The CDR3 extends over 14 amino acids. Trimming took 7 bases from V and 2 from J; bases not matched to a gene: 5. CDR3 loop: CSAFDRAGANVLTF. The DNA of the CDR3 is TGCAGCGCCTTTGACAGGGCTGGGGCCAACGTCCTGACTTTC.

The chain carries TRBV7-2 and TRBJ2-5; the D is unclear. CDR3 length equals 15 residues. Deletions cut 3 bases from V and 4 bases from J, with 15 bases between. CDR1 is SGHTA, CDR2 FQGNSA, per germline. Here the CDR3 DNA reads TGTGCCAGCAGCTTGCGGCAGCAAATCCGAGAGACCCAGTACTTC. As protein: CASSLRQQIRETQYF.

The CDR3 nucleotides are TGTGCCACCCAGGGGGCAAGGAGTTACGAGCAGTACTTC. This translates into CATQGARSYEQYF. The chain combines TRBV7-9 with TRBJ2-7, with 8 positions matching TRBD1. The junction had 9 bases not matched to a gene; V was cut back by 10 bases and J by 4 bases. This CDR3 is built from 13 residues. Germline loops: CDR1 SEHNR, CDR2 FQNEAQ (reference sequence).

The chain combines TRBV9 with TRBJ2-1, with TRBD2 matching 7 bases. From germline, CDR1 is SGDLS and CDR2 YYNGEE. The CDR3 runs to 15 residues. Losses at the gene ends were 1 base for V and 7 bases for J; bases not matched to a gene: 8. As DNA, the CDR3 is TGTGCCAGCAGCGTATCAGGCCTAGCGGCAAATGAGCAGTTCTTC. It is translated as CASSVSGLAANEQFF. The variable domain in full, with the rest retrieved from reference TRBV9 and TRBJ2-1, is DSGVTQTPKHLITATGQRVTLRCSPRSGDLSVYWYQQSLDQGLQFLIQYYNGEERAKGNILERFSAQQFPDLHSELNLSSLELGDSALYFCASSVSGLAANEQFFGPGTRLTVL.

The rearrangement uses TRBV5-1 and TRBJ2-7; 14 bases line up with TRBD2. Germline V lookup: CDR1 SGHRS, CDR2 YFSETQ. There are 15 residues in the CDR3. J was trimmed by 5 bases and V by 0 bases; bases with no gene match: 1. CDR3 region: CASSLATSGRDEQYF. CDR3 nucleotides: TGCGCCAGCAGCTTGGCGACTAGCGGGAGGGACGAGCAGTACTTC.

The count of this clone is one. The chain has TRBV5-4 and TRBJ2-5; TRBD1 matches at 8 bases. The CDR3 has 16 amino acids. Germline V lookup: CDR1 SGHNT, CDR2 YYREEE (reference sequence). Trimming took 1 base from V and 2 from J; bases not matched to a gene: 7. The CDR3, as DNA: TGTGCCAGCAGCTTGCTTGGACAGGGTAGACAAGAGACCCAGTACTTC. As protein: CASSLLGQGRQETQYF. The full variable domain, rest sourced from reference TRBV5-4 and TRBJ2-5, is ETGVTQSPTHLIKTRGQQVTLRCSSQSGHNTVSWYQQALGQGPQFIFQYYREEENGRGNFPPRFSGLQFPNYSSELNVNALELDDSALYLCASSLLGQGRQETQYFGPGTRLLVL.

About this clone: One end of the junction does not line up with germline, which may come from a read error. This sequence joins TRBV19 and TRBJ2-5; the D is unclear. The closer fit of TRBJ2-7 to the DNA end suggests the J call may be wrong. The CDR3 consists of 14 residues. Germline CDR1 reads LNHDA; CDR2 reads SQIVND (reference sequence). The CDR3 DNA follows: TGTGCGAGTACCAACAGAATGGGCTCCTACGAGCAGTACTTC. It translates to CASTNRMGSYEQYF.

The chain combines TRBV7-2 with TRBJ2-5; weak D call: TRBD1 (5 bases). This CDR3 contains 14 residues. V lost 1 base and J 3 bases, leaving 9 bases between the germline ends. Germline CDR1 SGHTA, CDR2 FQGNSA. Written as DNA, the CDR3 is TGTGCCAGCAGCTTAGATAGGGGAAAAGAGACCCAGTACTTC. This encodes CASSLDRGKETQYF. The variable domain in full, completed from reference TRBV7-2 and TRBJ2-5, reads GAGVSQSPSNKVTEKGKDVELRCDPISGHTALYWYRQSLGQGLEFLIYFQGNSAPDKSGLPSDRFSAERTGGSVSTLTIQRTQQEDSAVYLCASSLDRGKETQYFGPGTRLLVL.

A word on this clone: The same CDR3 also results from other DNA sequences found in this sample. The V gene is TRBV18, the J gene TRBJ2-1; 9 bases are a match to TRBD1. There are 15 residues in the CDR3. Germline CDR1 is KGHSH and CDR2 is LQKENI. With 3 bases clipped from V and 4 bases from J, the junction kept 4 bases outside the gene matches. The CDR3 loop reads CASSPPGQGYNEQFF. The CDR3 DNA is TGTGCCAGCTCACCCCCGGGACAGGGATACAATGAGCAGTTCTTC. The entire variable domain, with the rest obtained from reference TRBV18 and TRBJ2-1, is as follows: NAGVMQNPRHLVRRRGQEARLRCSPMKGHSHVYWYRQLPEEGLKFMVYLQKENIIDESGMPKERFSAEFPKEGPSILRIQQVVRGDSAAYFCASSPPGQGYNEQFFGPGTRLTVL.

The chain employs TRBV4-2 and TRBJ1-2; D is undetermined. Germline V gives CDR1 LGHNA, CDR2 YNFKEQ. V was clipped by 1 base and J by 6 bases, with 9 bases between them. CDR3 length: 13 amino acids. This CDR3 is CASSQVSEDGYTF. The CDR3 nucleotides read TGTGCCAGCAGCCAAGTTTCCGAGGATGGCTACACCTTC.

The chain joins TRBV30 to TRBJ1-2, with D maybe TRBD1 (5 bases). Trimming removed 5 bases from V and 0 bases from J, with 13 bases in between. Germline CDR1 reads GTSNPN; CDR2 reads SVGIG (reference sequence). The CDR3 consists of 14 residues. This CDR3 reads CAWGDSTPNYGYTF. The CDR3, as DNA: TGTGCCTGGGGAGACAGCACCCCTAACTATGGCTACACCTTC.

This rearrangement joins TRBV5-5 to TRBJ1-5; 7 bases are a match to TRBD1. V gave up 0 bases and J gave up 9 bases; unmatched junction bases: 12. CDR1 is SGHKS, CDR2 YYEKEE, per germline (reference sequence). The CDR3 has 16 residues. CDR3 in DNA: TGTGCCAGCAGCTTGGCTCCGGACAGGCTCCCCTCGCCCCAGCATTTT. It encodes CASSLAPDRLPSPQHF. Using reference TRBV5-5 and TRBJ1-5 for the parts outside the CDR3, the full variable domain is DAGVTQSPTHLIKTRGQQVTLRCSPISGHKSVSWYQQVLGQGPQFIFQYYEKEERGRGNFPDRFSARQFPNYSSELNVNALLLGDSALYLCASSLAPDRLPSPQHFGDGTRLSIL.

This clone was seen more than once but under ten times. The rearrangement joins TRBV29-1 to TRBJ1-1; D ambiguous. The V end was cut by 5 bases, the J end by 2 bases, with 12 bases between. Germline lookup yields CDR1 SQVTM and CDR2 ANQGSEA. There are 13 residues in the CDR3. CDR3 sequence (DNA): TGCAGCGTTTTAGCCGGCAGAAACACTGAAGCTTTCTTT. Translated, it gives CSVLAGRNTEAFF.

The genes are TRBV2 and TRBJ2-3; TRBD2 is a possible D gene (5 bases). The germline V and J ends were trimmed by 3 bases and 14 bases, with 12 bases remaining between them. The length of the CDR3 is 11 residues. Germline V lookup: CDR1 SNHLY, CDR2 FYNNEI. DNA for the CDR3: TGTGCCAGCAGTGACGGGGAAAGGCGGTATTTT. Translating gives CASSDGERRYF.

The gene calls are TRBV7-9 and TRBJ1-2, with D possibly matching TRBD1 (6 bases). Germline CDR1 is SEHNR and CDR2 is FQNEAQ (reference sequence). The V end was cut by 4 bases, the J end by 6 bases, with 9 bases between. The CDR3 is 12 residues long. The CDR3 spells CASSSSGDGYTF. The DNA of the CDR3 is TGTGCCAGCAGCTCCTCAGGGGATGGCTACACCTTC. The variable domain in full, completed from reference TRBV7-9 and TRBJ1-2, reads DTGVSQNPRHKITKRGQNVTFRCDPISEHNRLYWYRQTLGQGPEFLTYFQNEAQLEKSRLLSDRFSAERPKGSFSTLEIQRTEQGDSAMYLCASSSSGDGYTFGSGTRLTVV.